This record covers a single T cell receptor beta chain. Its antigen is not identified. This sample is part of a study of T cells expressing NK-cell markers. The CDR3 spans 17 residues. Per the germline V gene, CDR1 is SGHVS and CDR2 is FNYEAQ. TCRdb reworked the 5' RACE reads into one entry per CDR3 protein, no DNA. The sample shows approximately 460,000 distinct CDR3 sequences, and about 7.3% sits with its ten largest clones. Study outcomes and limitations: Clarity on HCMV specificity was lacking for the expanded NKG2C+ T cell clones. There were a few donors in whom these clonotypes also led the CD3+CD56-NKG2C+ fraction.

The receptor's source is a woman aged 18-69 years in good health. The rearrangement joins TRBV7-6 to TRBJ2-2; the D call of TRBD1 rests on TCRdb alone, since no DNA is present to check it. Sequencing input: blood T cells: a sorted CD56 or NKG2C T cell subset, CD4+ or CD8+ T cells, or bulk PBMC T cells (not recorded which). The CDR3 sequence is CASSKQGQVFNTGELFF.